This T cell receptor beta chain was documented in a study of technical replicates of blood from a handful of donors. Sequencing was performed with immunoSEQ multiplex PCR; in TCRdb, only in-frame clones are kept and a portion is missing. The data contain about 83,000 clones, approximately 96% of them singletons. The CDR3 extends over 15 amino acids. CDR1 is ENHRY, CDR2 SYGVKD, per germline. In the case of this clone: One end of the junction does not line up with germline, which may come from a read error.

The clonotype originates from a human donor in good health. Input material: T cells isolated from PBMCs. The genes are TRBV10-3 and TRBJ2-7, with TRBD2 identical over 7 bases. This CDR3 reads CAVSGGLAASYEQYF. In DNA form, the CDR3 reads TGTGCCGTCAGTGGCGGGCTAGCGGCCTCCTACGAGCAGTACTTC.